The present TCR beta chain was sequenced within a study of blood T cell repertoires in COVID-19. Only in-frame clones appear in the TCRdb table, and some are missing; sequencing was by immunoSEQ multiplex PCR. The sample yields tens of thousands of clones, roughly 88% seen once. This sequence originates from a woman at least 80 years old with acute or convalescent COVID-19. Sequenced material: peripheral blood.

The CDR3 nucleotides read TGTGCCAGCAGCTTAGGGGCAGGGAGGGTCCTCTATGGCTACACCTTC. Its protein is CASSLGAGRVLYGYTF. This chain joins TRBV7-2 and TRBJ1-2; TRBD1 is a possible D gene (5 bases). Looked up from germline, CDR1 is SGHTA and CDR2 is FQGNSA. The CDR3 has 16 amino acids. V lost 1 base and J lost 4, with 16 bases in between.